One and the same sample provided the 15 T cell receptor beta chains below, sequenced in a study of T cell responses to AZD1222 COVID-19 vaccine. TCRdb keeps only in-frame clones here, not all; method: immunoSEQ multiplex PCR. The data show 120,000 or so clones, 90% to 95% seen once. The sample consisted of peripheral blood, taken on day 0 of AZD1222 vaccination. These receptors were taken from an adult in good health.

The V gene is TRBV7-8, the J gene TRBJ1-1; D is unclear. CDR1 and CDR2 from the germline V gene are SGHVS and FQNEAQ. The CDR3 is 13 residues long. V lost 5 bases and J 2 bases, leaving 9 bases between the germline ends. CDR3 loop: CASSHSRNTEAFF. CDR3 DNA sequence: TGTGCCAGCAGCCACAGCCGAAACACTGAAGCTTTCTTT.

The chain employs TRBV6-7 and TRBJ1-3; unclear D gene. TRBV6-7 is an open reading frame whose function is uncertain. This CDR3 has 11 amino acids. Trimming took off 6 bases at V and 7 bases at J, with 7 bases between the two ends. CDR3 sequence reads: CASRSYNTIYF. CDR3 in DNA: TGTGCCAGCAGGTCGTACAACACCATATATTTT.

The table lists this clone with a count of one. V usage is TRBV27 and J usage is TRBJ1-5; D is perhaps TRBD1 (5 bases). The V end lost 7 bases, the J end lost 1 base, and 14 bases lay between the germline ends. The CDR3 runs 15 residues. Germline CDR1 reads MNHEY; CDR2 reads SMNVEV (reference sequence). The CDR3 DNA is TGTGCCAGCACACCATCAGGGTTAAGCAATCAGCCCCAGCATTTT. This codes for CASTPSGLSNQPQHF.

The CDR3 here is CASSEGTAYEQYF. CDR3 nucleotide sequence: TGTGCCAGCAGTGAAGGGACAGCCTACGAGCAGTACTTC. The chain employs TRBV6-1 and TRBJ2-7, with a weak D call TRBD1 (6 bases). The CDR3 spans 13 residues. Germline CDR1 and CDR2: MNHNS and SASEGT. The ends were cut back, 1 base at V and 2 bases at J, with 6 bases in the middle.

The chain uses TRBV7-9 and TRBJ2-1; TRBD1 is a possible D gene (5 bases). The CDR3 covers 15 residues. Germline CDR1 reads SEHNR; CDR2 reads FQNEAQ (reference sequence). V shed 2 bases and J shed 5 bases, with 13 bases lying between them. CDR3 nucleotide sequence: TGTGCCAGCAGCTTATTTGGACAACAACACAATGAGCAGTTCTTC. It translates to CASSLFGQQHNEQFF.

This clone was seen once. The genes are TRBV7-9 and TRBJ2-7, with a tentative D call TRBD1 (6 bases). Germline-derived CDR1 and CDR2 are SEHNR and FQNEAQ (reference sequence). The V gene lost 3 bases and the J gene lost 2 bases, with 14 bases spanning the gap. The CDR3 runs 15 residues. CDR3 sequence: CASSFPKQGTYEQYF. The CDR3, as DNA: TGTGCCAGCAGCTTCCCCAAGCAGGGGACCTACGAGCAGTACTTC.

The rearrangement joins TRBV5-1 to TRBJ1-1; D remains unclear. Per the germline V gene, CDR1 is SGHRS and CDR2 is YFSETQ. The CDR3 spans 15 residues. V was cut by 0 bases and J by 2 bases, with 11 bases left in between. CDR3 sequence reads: CASSLDPAGNTEAFF. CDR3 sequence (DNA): TGCGCCAGCAGCTTGGACCCGGCAGGCAACACTGAAGCTTTCTTT. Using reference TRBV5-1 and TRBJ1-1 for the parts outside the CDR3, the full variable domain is KAGVTQTPRYLIKTRGQQVTLSCSPISGHRSVSWYQQTPGQGLQFLFEYFSETQRNKGNFPGRFSGRQFSNSRSEMNVSTLELGDSALYLCASSLDPAGNTEAFFGQGTRLTVV.

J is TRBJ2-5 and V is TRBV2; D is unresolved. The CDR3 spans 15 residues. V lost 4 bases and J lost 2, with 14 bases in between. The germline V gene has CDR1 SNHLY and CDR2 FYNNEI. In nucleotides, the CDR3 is TGTGCCAGCAGTGGACGCCAGGTGGGGCAAGAGACCCAGTACTTC. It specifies CASSGRQVGQETQYF.

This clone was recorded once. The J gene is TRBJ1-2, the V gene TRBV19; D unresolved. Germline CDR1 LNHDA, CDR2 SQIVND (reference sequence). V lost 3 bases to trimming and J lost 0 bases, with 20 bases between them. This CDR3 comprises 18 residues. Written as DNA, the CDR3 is TGTGCCAGTAGTATCAGGTATTCGGTAGGAGACGCTAACTATGGCTACACCTTC. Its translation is CASSIRYSVGDANYGYTF.

The CDR3 nucleotides are TGTGCCAGCAGCCAAGAAGGAGGGAAAGACAGCAATCAGCCCCAGCATTTT. Amino acid sequence: CASSQEGGKDSNQPQHF. This chain uses TRBV3-1 (or the pseudogene TRBV3-2) with TRBJ1-5; the D is unclear. The length of the CDR3 is 17 residues. Looked up from germline, CDR1 is LGHDT and CDR2 is YNNKEL (reference sequence). Trimming took 0 bases from V and 1 from J, leaving 13 bases between them.

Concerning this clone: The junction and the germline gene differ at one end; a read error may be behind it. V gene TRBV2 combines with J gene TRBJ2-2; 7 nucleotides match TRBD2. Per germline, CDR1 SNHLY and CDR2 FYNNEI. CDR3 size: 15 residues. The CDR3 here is CASNEQSSGAGELFF. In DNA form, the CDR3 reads TGTGCCAGCAATGAACAGTCTAGCGGAGCCGGGGAGCTGTTTTTT.

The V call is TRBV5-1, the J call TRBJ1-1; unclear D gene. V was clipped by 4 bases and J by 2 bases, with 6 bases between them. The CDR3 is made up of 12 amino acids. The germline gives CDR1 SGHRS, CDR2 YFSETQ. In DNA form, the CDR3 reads TGCGCCAGCAGCGCAGGAAACACTGAAGCTTTCTTT. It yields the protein CASSAGNTEAFF.

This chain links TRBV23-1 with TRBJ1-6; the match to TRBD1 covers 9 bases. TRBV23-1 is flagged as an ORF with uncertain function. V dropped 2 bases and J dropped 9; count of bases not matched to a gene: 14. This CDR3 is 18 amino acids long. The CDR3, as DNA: TGCGCCAGCAGTCAACCCCGGACAGGGGAGGAATCGTGTTCACCCCTCCACTTT. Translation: CASSQPRTGEESCSPLHF.

The chain's CDR3 is CASSLRPSNEQFF. CDR3 bases: TGTGCCAGCAGCTTAAGACCCAGCAATGAGCAGTTCTTC. The chain combines TRBV7-3 with TRBJ2-1; D unresolved. This CDR3 has 13 residues. V gave up 1 base and J gave up 6 bases, with 7 bases separating them. CDR1 is SGHTA and CDR2 is FQGTGA in the germline V gene. The full variable domain, in which reference TRBV7-3 and TRBJ2-1 provide the parts outside the CDR3, is GAGVSQTPSNKVTEKGKYVELRCDPISGHTALYWYRQSLGQGPEFLIYFQGTGAADDSGLPNDRFFAVRPEGSVSTLKIQRTERGDSAVYLCASSLRPSNEQFFGPGTRLTVL.

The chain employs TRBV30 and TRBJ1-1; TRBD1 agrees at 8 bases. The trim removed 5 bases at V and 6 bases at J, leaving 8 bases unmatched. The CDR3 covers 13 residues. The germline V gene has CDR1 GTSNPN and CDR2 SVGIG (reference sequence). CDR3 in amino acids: CAWGQGPSSEAFF. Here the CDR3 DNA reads TGTGCCTGGGGACAGGGACCAAGCTCTGAAGCTTTCTTT.